This T cell receptor (beta chain) comes out of a study of tumor-infiltrating lymphocytes in primary liver carcinoma. The CDR3 covers 14 residues. CDR1 is SGHNT, CDR2 YENEEA, per germline. V gave up 5 bases and J gave up 3 bases; unmatched junction bases: 5. Points from the study as a whole: Between tumor regions, pairs overlapped more than tumor-adjacent and tumor-blood pairs did.

It was unsorted whole blood that yielded blood RNA, and germline DNA was also extracted. TCR beta cDNA was reverse-transcribed from about 500 ng of total RNA. The reaction used a constant-region primer and ProtoScript II reverse transcriptase. Library construction for TCR beta comprised three nested multiplex PCR rounds performed with slightly modified ARM-PCR. TRBV1-TRBV30 forward primers and a C-beta reverse primer were used in the first two PCR rounds, which each ran for about 11 cycles. TCRdb fed the multiplex PCR reads into MiXCR, producing one record per CDR3 protein. The sample lists hundreds of thousands of distinct CDR3 sequences, 45% to 70% seen once, with about a sixth in the top ten. This clonotype was recorded many times. Its antigen remains unidentified.

The receptor's source is a woman aged 25 to 39 with primary liver carcinoma and hepatitis B virus infection. The chain couples TRBV11-3 to TRBJ2-5; 8 bases are a match to TRBD2. Sequencing used peripheral blood. The CDR3 loop reads CASSKPGLEETQYF. The CDR3 bases are TGTGCCAGCAGCAAACCGGGACTAGAAGAGACCCAGTACTTC.